The 20 T cell receptor beta chains below all came from one sample that was sequenced in a study of T cells after yellow fever vaccination. TCRdb passed the 5' RACE reads through MiXCR, listing each CDR3 protein once. The table has roughly 310,000 distinct CDR3 sequences, about 8.7% seen once. The input for sequencing was PBMCs, taken on the day of the first yellow fever vaccination. All receptors derive from a man aged 18 to 30 who received the YFV17D yellow fever vaccine.

This clonotype was counted a few times. The chain recombines TRBV7-2 with TRBJ1-6; D is unclear. The germline V gene has CDR1 SGHTA and CDR2 FQGNSA. V was cut by 5 bases and J by 6 bases, with 8 bases left in between. The CDR3 runs to 13 residues. The CDR3 region is CASSTHSNSPLHF. CDR3 sequence (DNA): TGTGCCAGCAGCACCCATTCTAATTCACCCCTCCACTTT. The full variable domain, completed using reference TRBV7-2 and TRBJ1-6, is GAGVSQSPSNKVTEKGKDVELRCDPISGHTALYWYRQSLGQGLEFLIYFQGNSAPDKSGLPSDRFSAERTGGSVSTLTIQRTQQEDSAVYLCASSTHSNSPLHFGNGTRLTVT.

Concerning this clonotype itself: Given a much more abundant clone one base away, this may be a read error. The chain joins TRBV12-3 or TRBV12-4 to TRBJ1-2; D is uncertain. V lost 3 bases to trimming and J lost 3 bases, with 8 bases between them. CDR3 length: 13 amino acids. The CDR3 reads CASSFSFDYGYTF. CDR3 DNA: TGTGCCAGCAGTTTTAGCTTCGACTATGGCTACACCTTC.

This sequence joins TRBV5-1 and TRBJ2-5; 8 bases agree with TRBD1. The junction had 13 bases not matched to a gene; V was cut back by 3 bases and J by 0 bases. Looked up from germline, CDR1 is SGHRS and CDR2 is YFSETQ. The length of the CDR3 is 18 residues. The CDR3 sequence is CASSYSYTGGGDQETQYF. The DNA of the CDR3 is TGCGCCAGCAGCTACTCCTATACAGGGGGTGGGGACCAAGAGACCCAGTACTTC.

This clonotype was seen many times. The rearrangement uses TRBV27 and TRBJ1-5; D perhaps matches TRBD1 (5 bases). This CDR3 is built from 15 residues. Germline CDR1 reads MNHEY; CDR2 reads SMNVEV (reference sequence). Deletions cut 2 bases from V and 5 bases from J, with 13 bases between. In DNA form, the CDR3 reads TGTGCCAGCAGTTTAAGCTCAGGGAGGGATCAGCCCCAGCATTTT. Its protein is CASSLSSGRDQPQHF.

This clonotype has just a few counts. The chain joins TRBV7-2 to TRBJ1-1; 8 positions agree with TRBD1. The CDR3 is 13 amino acids. Germline V gene data show CDR1 as SGHTA and CDR2 as FQGNSA. V lost 4 bases and J lost 8; bases outside the gene matches: 6. CDR3 residues: CASSSDRGREAFF. In DNA form, the CDR3 reads TGTGCCAGCAGCTCAGACAGGGGAAGGGAAGCTTTCTTT.

The gene calls are TRBV6-5 and TRBJ1-6, with TRBD1 as a possible D gene (5 bases). V lost 0 bases to trimming and J lost 5 bases, with 17 bases between them. This CDR3 has 18 residues. Per the germline V gene, CDR1 is MNHEY and CDR2 is SVGAGI. The CDR3 bases are TGTGCCAGCAGTTACTCGAAAAGGGGACCCCTCCATAATTCACCCCTCCACTTT. Its translation is CASSYSKRGPLHNSPLHF.

This clonotype showed up many times. The J gene is TRBJ2-3, the V gene TRBV6-4, with D perhaps matching TRBD2 (5 bases). This CDR3 contains 13 residues. The V gene lost 5 bases and the J gene lost 6 bases, with 12 bases spanning the gap. Germline CDR1 MRHNA, CDR2 SNTAGT. The CDR3 reads CASSPRGSDTQYF. DNA for the CDR3: TGTGCCAGCAGTCCTCGCGGGTCGGATACGCAGTATTTT.

This clonotype turned up a few times. V gene TRBV11-2 combines with J gene TRBJ2-1, with 7 bases matching TRBD2. Germline lookup yields CDR1 SGHAT and CDR2 FQNNGV. The trim removed 4 bases at V and 4 bases at J, leaving 7 bases unmatched. The CDR3 runs 15 residues. The CDR3 DNA reads TGTGCCAGCAGCTCTTGGGGGGGGGTATACAATGAGCAGTTCTTC. It is translated as CASSSWGGVYNEQFF.

This clonotype has ten or more counts. The rearrangement links TRBV4-3 to TRBJ1-5; D is ambiguous. CDR3 size: 14 residues. Looked up from germline, CDR1 is LGHNA and CDR2 is YSLEER. V was shortened by 0 bases and J by 1 base, with 4 bases between the two germline ends. This CDR3 is CASSQEWSNQPQHF. CDR3 bases: TGCGCCAGCAGCCAAGAATGGAGCAATCAGCCCCAGCATTTT.

This clonotype was found a few times. The rearrangement links TRBV7-2 to TRBJ1-6; TRBD1 is a possible D gene (6 bases). Trimming cost V 4 bases and J 0 bases, with 7 bases left between them. Germline V CDR1 and CDR2: SGHTA, FQGNSA. CDR3 size: 15 residues. The CDR3 DNA reads as TGTGCCAGCAGCTCGGACAGCTCCTATAATTCACCCCTCCACTTT. Amino acid sequence: CASSSDSSYNSPLHF.

This clonotype was counted many times. V usage is TRBV7-2 and J usage is TRBJ2-7; unclear D gene. Trimming took off 4 bases at V and 2 bases at J, with 6 bases between the two ends. This CDR3 is built from 12 residues. Germline CDR1 reads SGHTA; CDR2 reads FQGNSA. CDR3 residues: CASSSYTYEQYF. CDR3 bases: TGTGCCAGCAGCTCATATACCTACGAGCAGTACTTC.

This clonotype was detected a few times. The chain couples TRBV5-4 to TRBJ1-2, with 9 bases that match TRBD1. The V gene's germline CDR1 is SGHNT and CDR2 YYREEE (reference sequence). The CDR3 contains 16 residues. V shed 3 bases, J shed 8 bases, and the junction held 14 bases outside the gene matches. The CDR3 DNA reads as TGTGCCAGCAGCTCCGCGGGACAGGGAATGGGGATAGGCTACACCTTC. Amino acids: CASSSAGQGMGIGYTF.

This clonotype was picked up a small number of times. V gene TRBV18 combines with J gene TRBJ1-1, with 10 bases identical to TRBD1. From germline, CDR1 is KGHSH and CDR2 LQKENI. This CDR3 has 16 amino acids. With V trimmed by 4 bases and J by 7 bases, 12 bases remained unmatched. The CDR3 DNA reads TGTGCCAGCTCACTCCGACCCGGGACAGGGGCGAGTGAAGCTTTCTTT. It specifies CASSLRPGTGASEAFF. The entire variable domain, with the rest obtained from reference TRBV18 and TRBJ1-1, is as follows: NAGVMQNPRHLVRRRGQEARLRCSPMKGHSHVYWYRQLPEEGLKFMVYLQKENIIDESGMPKERFSAEFPKEGPSILRIQQVVRGDSAAYFCASSLRPGTGASEAFFGQGTRLTVV.

This clonotype was recorded many times. This chain uses TRBV7-9 with TRBJ2-3; 8 positions match TRBD1. With V trimmed by 5 bases and J by 5 bases, 6 bases remained unmatched. CDR3 size: 14 residues. Per germline, CDR1 SEHNR and CDR2 FQNEAQ (reference sequence). The CDR3 spells CASSPKTGEDTQYF. The CDR3 DNA sequence: TGTGCCAGCAGCCCCAAGACAGGGGAAGATACGCAGTATTTT.

The genes are TRBV6-4 and TRBJ2-3; 9 bases match TRBD1. The CDR3 extends over 17 amino acids. The germline gives CDR1 MRHNA, CDR2 SNTAGT. Trimming took 0 bases from V and 0 from J; bases not matched to a gene: 4. Here the CDR3 reads CASSDSGTGYSTDTQYF. CDR3 nucleotide sequence: TGTGCCAGCAGTGACTCGGGGACAGGGTATAGCACAGATACGCAGTATTTT.

This chain joins TRBV20-1 and TRBJ2-7; D possibly matches TRBD1 or TRBD2 (5 bases each). Trimming took off 6 bases at V and 3 bases at J, with 15 bases between the two ends. This CDR3 has 13 residues. Germline-derived CDR1 and CDR2 are DFQATT and SNEGSKA (reference sequence). The CDR3 loop is CSARGDRYYEQYV. DNA of the CDR3: TGCAGTGCCCGGGGAGACAGATACTACGAGCAGTACGTC.

The J gene is TRBJ2-7, the V gene TRBV19; D gene unclear. V was shortened by 3 bases and J by 7 bases, with 4 bases between the two germline ends. The length of the CDR3 is 10 residues. CDR1 and CDR2 (germline): LNHDA, SQIVND (reference sequence). CDR3 loop: CASSMGEQYV. DNA of the CDR3: TGTGCCAGTAGTATGGGTGAGCAGTACGTC.

CDR3 sequence reads: CASSESSGFSYGYTF. The DNA of the CDR3 is TGTGCCAGCAGTGAATCGTCGGGCTTCTCTTACGGCTACACCTTC. The rearrangement links TRBV25-1 to TRBJ1-2; no clear D gene. V was cut by 1 base and J by 8 bases, with 17 bases left in between. CDR1 and CDR2 (germline): MGHDK, SYGVNS. This CDR3 has 15 residues.

This clonotype was observed many times. The chain employs TRBV12-3 or TRBV12-4 and TRBJ2-3, with a tentative D call TRBD2 (6 bases). This CDR3 comprises 15 residues. Trimming removed 3 bases from V and 2 bases from J, with 12 bases in between. CDR3 DNA sequence: TGTGCCAGCAGTTTGCTTGGGGGACTCACAGATACGCAGTATTTT. It translates to CASSLLGGLTDTQYF.

This clonotype was picked up a small number of times. Here the CDR3 reads CAIPRDSPKWGYTF. The CDR3 DNA is TGTGCCATCCCGCGGGACTCTCCTAAGTGGGGCTACACCTTC. The chain joins TRBV10-3 to TRBJ1-2; a possible D gene is TRBD1 (5 bases). Trimming stripped 8 bases from V and 8 bases from J, with 21 bases between. Germline V gives CDR1 ENHRY, CDR2 SYGVKD. The CDR3 consists of 14 residues.